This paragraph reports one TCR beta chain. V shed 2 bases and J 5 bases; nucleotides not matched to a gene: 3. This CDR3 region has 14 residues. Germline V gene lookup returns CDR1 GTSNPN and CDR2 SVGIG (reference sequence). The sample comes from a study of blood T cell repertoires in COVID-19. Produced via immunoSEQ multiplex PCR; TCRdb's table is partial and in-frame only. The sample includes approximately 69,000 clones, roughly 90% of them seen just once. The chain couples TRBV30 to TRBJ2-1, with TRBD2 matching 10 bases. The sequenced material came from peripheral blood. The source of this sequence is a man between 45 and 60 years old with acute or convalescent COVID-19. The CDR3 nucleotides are TGTGCCTGGAGTAGCGGGAGGGACAACAATGAGCAGTTCTTC. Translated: CAWSSGRDNNEQFF.